These 4 T cell receptor beta chains share one sample of origin, sequenced in a study of cytomegalovirus exposure and HLA in healthy donors. This PCR relied on a set of 60 Vbeta primers and 13 Jbeta primers. Profiling relied on immunoSEQ multiplex PCR, and the TCRdb table lists in-frame clones only, not all of them. The profile covers 150,000 to 200,000 clones, with about 80% appearing a single time and approximately 2% taken by the ten largest. Specimen: PBMCs. All receptors come from a woman between 25 and 40 years old in good health and CMV-seronegative.

The chain uses TRBV7-2 and TRBJ1-4; a weak D match, TRBD1 (6 bases). This CDR3 has 13 residues. From germline, CDR1 is SGHTA and CDR2 FQGNSA. V shed 8 bases and J shed 8 bases, with 15 bases lying between them. The CDR3 is CASGPQGREKLFF. In DNA form, the CDR3 reads TGTGCCAGCGGCCCCCAGGGGCGAGAAAAACTGTTTTTT.

The V and J genes are TRBV7-9 and TRBJ2-1; TRBD1 agrees at 11 bases. V shed 1 base, J shed 8 bases, and the junction held 10 bases outside the gene matches. The germline CDR1 and CDR2 sequences are SEHNR and FQNEAQ (reference sequence). The CDR3 has 17 residues. CDR3 sequence: CASSLVRGTGGTDEQFF. The CDR3 nucleotides read TGTGCCAGCAGCTTAGTTCGCGGGACAGGGGGTACCGATGAGCAGTTCTTC.

With respect to this clone: The sample holds other DNA sequences that translate to the same CDR3. The chain links TRBV5-1 to TRBJ2-2; TRBD1 matches at 9 bases. CDR1 is SGHRS, CDR2 YFSETQ, per germline. The V gene end was trimmed by 0 bases and the J gene end by 4 bases; junction bases not matched to a gene: 13. CDR3 length: 19 amino acids. The DNA for the CDR3 is TGCGCCAGCAGCTTGGCAGCAGGGACAGGGCCCTTGAGCACCGGGGAGCTGTTTTTT. It yields the protein CASSLAAGTGPLSTGELFF.

The rearrangement uses TRBV9 and TRBJ2-7, with TRBD2 matching over 7 bases. V was clipped by 0 bases and J by 2 bases; unmatched bases: 2. Per germline, CDR1 SGDLS and CDR2 YYNGEE. The CDR3 runs to 14 residues. Written as DNA, the CDR3 is TGTGCCAGCAGCGTAGGAGCGGGGACCTACGAGCAGTACTTC. Translated: CASSVGAGTYEQYF. The variable domain in full, completed from reference TRBV9 and TRBJ2-7, reads DSGVTQTPKHLITATGQRVTLRCSPRSGDLSVYWYQQSLDQGLQFLIQYYNGEERAKGNILERFSAQQFPDLHSELNLSSLELGDSALYFCASSVGAGTYEQYFGPGTRLTVT.